The 9 T cell receptor beta chains presented below share a single source sample, sequenced in a study of technical replicates of blood from several donors. Data came from immunoSEQ multiplex PCR; TCRdb stores just in-frame clones and leaves some out. The sample holds around 81,000 clones; under 97% are singletons and the top ten take more than 0.35%. The sample consisted of T cells isolated from PBMCs. The receptors derive from a human donor in good health.

The chain employs TRBV6-1 and TRBJ2-1, with 12 bases identical to TRBD2. In germline, CDR1 is MNHNS, CDR2 SASEGT. This CDR3 region has 15 residues. With 4 bases clipped from V and 9 bases from J, the junction kept 7 bases outside the gene matches. CDR3 in DNA: TGTGCCAGCAGTGGGCACCTAGCGGGAGGGAGTGAGCAGTTCTTC. The encoded protein is CASSGHLAGGSEQFF.

V usage is TRBV7-6 and J usage is TRBJ1-1, with D tentatively TRBD1 (6 bases). Looked up from germline, CDR1 is SGHVS and CDR2 is FNYEAQ. The CDR3 runs 14 residues. The V end lost 1 base, the J end lost 2 bases, and 8 bases lay between the germline ends. CDR3 DNA: TGTGCCAGCAGCTTAGGGACAGCAAACACTGAAGCTTTCTTT. Translating it yields CASSLGTANTEAFF.

The V gene is TRBV6-5, the J gene TRBJ2-4; 13 bases match TRBD2. Trimming cost V 6 bases and J 9 bases; bases outside gene matches: 8. Germline CDR1 reads MNHEY; CDR2 reads SVGAGI. The CDR3 spans 15 residues. This chain's CDR3 is CASSPRTSGSVIQYF. Here the CDR3 DNA reads TGTGCCAGCAGCCCGCGGACTAGCGGGAGTGTCATTCAGTACTTC.

This chain's CDR3 is CASSETGGGGSDEQYF. In DNA form, the CDR3 reads TGTGCCAGCAGTGAAACCGGGGGAGGGGGAAGCGACGAGCAGTACTTC. The chain links TRBV6-1 to TRBJ2-7; a possible D gene is TRBD2 (7 bases). The CDR3 extends over 16 amino acids. CDR1 is MNHNS, CDR2 SASEGT, per germline. Deletions cut 2 bases from V and 5 bases from J, with 19 bases between.

The chain recombines TRBV7-3 with TRBJ2-2; TRBD1 is a possible D gene (5 bases). The CDR3 covers 15 residues. CDR1 is SGHTA, CDR2 FQGTGA, per germline. The V end was cut by 6 bases, the J end by 2 bases, with 13 bases between. The CDR3 here is CASSPTVLNTGELFF. For the CDR3, the DNA is TGTGCCAGCAGTCCGACAGTCCTAAACACCGGGGAGCTGTTTTTT.

The rearrangement links TRBV11-3 to TRBJ1-1, with 7 bases fitting TRBD1. The germline gives CDR1 SGHNT, CDR2 YENEEA. The CDR3 runs to 18 residues. Trimming at V came to 2 bases and at J to 3 bases, leaving 15 bases not matched to a gene. This CDR3 reads CASSLIFLGQTGYTEAFF. The CDR3 DNA sequence: TGTGCCAGCAGCTTAATCTTTTTGGGGCAGACAGGGTACACTGAAGCTTTCTTT.

This rearrangement joins TRBV27 to TRBJ1-5; a weak D match, TRBD1 (6 bases). There are 15 residues in the CDR3. CDR1 and CDR2 from the germline V gene are MNHEY and SMNVEV (reference sequence). V was cut by 6 bases and J by 0 bases, with 12 bases left in between. The CDR3 coding sequence is TGTGCCAGCAGACCTAGGACAGTTAGCAATCAGCCCCAGCATTTT. Its protein product is CASRPRTVSNQPQHF.

The rearrangement joins TRBV10-1 to TRBJ2-7; 9 bases line up with TRBD2. The ends lost 8 bases at V and 3 bases at J; junction bases unmatched: 8. Germline-derived CDR1 and CDR2 are WNHNN and SYGVQD (reference sequence). There are 14 residues in the CDR3. This CDR3 is CASPLTSGNYEQYF. As DNA, the CDR3 is TGCGCCAGCCCCTTGACTAGCGGAAACTACGAGCAGTACTTC.

The chain joins TRBV30 to TRBJ2-2, with D unclear. Germline loops: CDR1 GTSNPN, CDR2 SVGIG (reference sequence). CDR3 length: 12 residues. V was shortened by 3 bases and J by 3 bases, with 5 bases between the two germline ends. The CDR3 is CAWSVYTGELFF. Here the CDR3 DNA reads TGTGCCTGGAGCGTTTACACCGGGGAGCTGTTTTTT.